This T cell receptor beta chain was sequenced in a study of blood T cell repertoires in COVID-19. Background on the study: Samples representing acute and convalescent COVID-19 were sourced from the United States, Italy and Spain.

In the source study's methods: The assay estimated nucleated cells by amplifying reference gene primers. TCRdb keeps only in-frame clones here, not all; method: immunoSEQ multiplex PCR. D and trimming were read from the DNA, whereas the V and J calls and clone size are those reported in that table. Here the sample spans 57,000 or so clones, 85% being singletons. The CDR3 has 17 amino acids. The germline CDR1 and CDR2 sequences are SGHKS and YYEKEE (reference sequence). Deletions cut 6 bases from V and 3 bases from J, with 25 bases between. The rearrangement uses TRBV5-5 and TRBJ2-7; possible D gene TRBD2, 5 bases. Sequencing input: peripheral blood. The clonotype originates from a man in his 70s with acute or convalescent COVID-19. This chain's CDR3 is CASTQTIPQGDYYEQYF. Here the CDR3 DNA reads TGTGCCAGCACCCAAACTATCCCCCAAGGAGACTACTACGAGCAGTACTTC.